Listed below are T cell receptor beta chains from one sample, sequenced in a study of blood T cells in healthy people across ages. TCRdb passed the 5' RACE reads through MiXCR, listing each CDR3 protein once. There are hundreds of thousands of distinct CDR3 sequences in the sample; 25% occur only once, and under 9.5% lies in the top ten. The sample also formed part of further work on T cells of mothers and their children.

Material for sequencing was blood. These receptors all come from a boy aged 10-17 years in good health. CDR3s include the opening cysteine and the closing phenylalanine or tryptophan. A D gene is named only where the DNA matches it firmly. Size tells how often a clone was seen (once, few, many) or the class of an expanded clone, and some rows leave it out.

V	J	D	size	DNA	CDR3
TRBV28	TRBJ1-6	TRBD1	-	TGTGCCAGCAGTACCGGGACAGGTTATAATTCGCCCCTCCACTTT	CASSTGTGYNSPLHF
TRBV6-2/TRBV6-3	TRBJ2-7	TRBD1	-	TGTGCCAGCAGTCCGGGACAGCGCTACGAGCAGTACTTC	CASSPGQRYEQYF
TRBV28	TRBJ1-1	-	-	TGTGCTCCGCGGCAAACGAACACTGAAGCTTTCTTT	CAPRQTNTEAFF
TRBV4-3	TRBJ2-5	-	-	TGCGCCAGCAGCCATGGGACGGAGAACCAAGAGACCCAGTACTTC	CASSHGTENQETQYF
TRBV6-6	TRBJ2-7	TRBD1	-	TGTGCCAGCAGTAGCCACAGGGGATCGCCCTACGAGCAGTACTTC	CASSSHRGSPYEQYF
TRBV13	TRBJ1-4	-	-	TGTGCCAGCAGTCACAGGACCCGGAATGAAAAACTGTTTTTT	CASSHRTRNEKLFF
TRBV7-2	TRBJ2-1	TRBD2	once	TGTGCCAGCAGCTATCTAGCGGGGGGTTTGGATGAGCAGTTCTTC	CASSYLAGGLDEQFF
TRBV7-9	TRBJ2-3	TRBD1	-	TGTGCCAGCAGCTTAGGTAGTGGGACAGGGGTTCTGGCAGATACGCAGTATTTT	CASSLGSGTGVLADTQYF
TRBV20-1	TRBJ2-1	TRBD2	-	TGCAGTGCTGGGGTGGGGGGGAGCTCCTACAATGAGCAGTTCTTC	CSAGVGGSSYNEQFF
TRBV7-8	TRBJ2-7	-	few	TGTGCCAGCAGCTTAAATCCTGGGAGCTCCTACGAGCAGTACTTC	CASSLNPGSSYEQYF
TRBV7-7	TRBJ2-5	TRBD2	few	TGTGCTAGCAGCTTAGAACTAGCGGGTGAGACCCAGTACTTC	CASSLELAGETQYF
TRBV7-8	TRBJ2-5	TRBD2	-	TGTGCCAGCAGCAGAGACGAATTGACTAGCGGAGAGACCCAGTACTTC	CASSRDELTSGETQYF
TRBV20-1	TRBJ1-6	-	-	TGCAGTGCAGGGGAGGCTGCTGGGGGTTCACCCCTCCACTTT	CSAGEAAGGSPLHF
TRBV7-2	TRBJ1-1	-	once	TGTGCCAGCAGCTTAAGGGAATGGTTGAGTACTGAAGCTTTCTTT	CASSLREWLSTEAFF
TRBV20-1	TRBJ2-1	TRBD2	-	TGCAGTGCTAAAACCTCCCCGGGACTAGCGGGGGGCTTCTACAATGAGCAGTTCTTC	CSAKTSPGLAGGFYNEQFF
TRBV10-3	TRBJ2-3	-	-	TGTGCCATCAGTGAGTGGGACCGCACAGATACGCAGTATTTT	CAISEWDRTDTQYF
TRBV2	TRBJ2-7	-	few	TGTGCCAGCAGGAGGGACATCGACTACGAGCAGTACTTC	CASRRDIDYEQYF
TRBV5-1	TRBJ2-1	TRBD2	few	TGCGCCAGCAGCGGCCCGCCCGGGACTAGCGGGAGTTACGGTGAGCAGTTCTTC	CASSGPPGTSGSYGEQFF
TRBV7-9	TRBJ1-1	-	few	TGTGCCAGCAGCTTAGTGCCCAACACTGAAGCTTTCTTT	CASSLVPNTEAFF
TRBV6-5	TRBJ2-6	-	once	TGTGCCAGCAGTTACGGGACGTCGGTAGGGGCCAACGTCCTGACTTTC	CASSYGTSVGANVLTF
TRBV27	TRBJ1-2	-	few	TGTGCCAGCAGTTTATCTCTGGACAGAGGGGGCTACACCTTC	CASSLSLDRGGYTF
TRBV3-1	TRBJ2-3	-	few	TGTGCCAGCGGCTCAGGGGCGGGACGGAGTTATGATACGCAGTATTTT	CASGSGAGRSYDTQYF
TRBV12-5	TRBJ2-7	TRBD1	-	TGTGCTAGTGGTTTGGTAACAGGGGGCCACGAGCAGTACTTC	CASGLVTGGHEQYF
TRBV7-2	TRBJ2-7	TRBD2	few	TGTGCCAGCAGCTTAGACATTGGCGGGGGTCAGTACGAGCAGTACTTC	CASSLDIGGGQYEQYF
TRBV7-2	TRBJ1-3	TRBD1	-	TGTGCCAGCAGCTCCCGGACAGGGACGAACTCTGGAAACACCATATATTTT	CASSSRTGTNSGNTIYF
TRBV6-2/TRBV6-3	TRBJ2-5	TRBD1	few	TGTGCCGGAACCACCGGGGAACAGGGGTCGTTCGTTAGACAGTACTTC	CAGTTGEQGSFVRQYF
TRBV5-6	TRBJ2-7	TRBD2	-	TGTGCCAGCAGCTTGGCCGGGAGGTTCTTGAAGGACGAGCAGTACTTC	CASSLAGRFLKDEQYF
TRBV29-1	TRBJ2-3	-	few	TGCAGCGTCCTAGGATCGACACTAGGGGATACGCAGTATTTT	CSVLGSTLGDTQYF
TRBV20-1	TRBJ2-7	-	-	TGCAGTGCTAGAGATTATAGCTCCTACGAGCAGTACTTC	CSARDYSSYEQYF
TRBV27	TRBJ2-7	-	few	TGTGCCAGCAGTAAGAACAGGGAAATCAACGAGCAGTACTTC	CASSKNREINEQYF
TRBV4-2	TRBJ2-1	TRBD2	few	TGTGCCAGCAGCCAAGGGGCGGGGGATTCCTACAATGAGCAGTTCTTC	CASSQGAGDSYNEQFF
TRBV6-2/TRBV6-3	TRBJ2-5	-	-	TGTGCCAGCAACGGAGTCCAAGAGACCCAGTACTTC	CASNGVQETQYF
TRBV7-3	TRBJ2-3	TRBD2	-	TGTGCCAGCAGCTTAATAGCGGGGGGGCCAGATGCGCAGTATTTT	CASSLIAGGPDAQYF
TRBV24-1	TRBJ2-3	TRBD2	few	TGTGCCACCAGTGACCTGAGCGGGAGCGGGTCAGATACGCAGTATTTT	CATSDLSGSGSDTQYF
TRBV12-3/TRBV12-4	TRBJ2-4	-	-	TGTGCCAGCAGCCCCATTCCAGGGCGGAGGGACATTCAGTACTTC	CASSPIPGRRDIQYF
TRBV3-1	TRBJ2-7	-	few	TGTGCCAGCAGCTCCAACGGGATGCCAGCACCCTACGAGCAGTACTTC	CASSSNGMPAPYEQYF
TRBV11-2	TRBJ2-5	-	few	TGTGCCAGCAGCTTGGAGGGGTTCCAAGAGACCCAGTACTTC	CASSLEGFQETQYF
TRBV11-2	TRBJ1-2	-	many	TGTGCCAGCAGCCCGGACGCGACCTATGGCTACACCTTC	CASSPDATYGYTF